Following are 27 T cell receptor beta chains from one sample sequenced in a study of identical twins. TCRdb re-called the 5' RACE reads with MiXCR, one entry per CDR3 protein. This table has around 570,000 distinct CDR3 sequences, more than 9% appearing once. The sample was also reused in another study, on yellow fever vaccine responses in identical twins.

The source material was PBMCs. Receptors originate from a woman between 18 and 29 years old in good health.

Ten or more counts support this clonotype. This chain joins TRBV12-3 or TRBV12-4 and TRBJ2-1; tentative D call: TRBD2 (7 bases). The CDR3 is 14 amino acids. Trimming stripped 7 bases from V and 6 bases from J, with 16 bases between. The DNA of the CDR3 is TGTGCCAGCAACCTTGAGGGGGGGCGCAATGAGCAGTTCTTC. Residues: CASNLEGGRNEQFF.

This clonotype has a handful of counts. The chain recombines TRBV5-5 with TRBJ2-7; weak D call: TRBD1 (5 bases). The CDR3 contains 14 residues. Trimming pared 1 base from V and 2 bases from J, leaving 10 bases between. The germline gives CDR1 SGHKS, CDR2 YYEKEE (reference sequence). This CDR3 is CASSLPGATYEQYF. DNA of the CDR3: TGTGCCAGCAGCTTGCCTGGGGCGACCTACGAGCAGTACTTC.

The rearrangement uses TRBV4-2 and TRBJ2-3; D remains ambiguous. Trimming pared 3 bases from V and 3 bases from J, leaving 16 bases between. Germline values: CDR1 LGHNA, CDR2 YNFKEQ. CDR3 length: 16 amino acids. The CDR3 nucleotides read TGTGCCAGCAGCCAGGCTCGTGGGGTAGGGACAGATACGCAGTATTTT. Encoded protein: CASSQARGVGTDTQYF.

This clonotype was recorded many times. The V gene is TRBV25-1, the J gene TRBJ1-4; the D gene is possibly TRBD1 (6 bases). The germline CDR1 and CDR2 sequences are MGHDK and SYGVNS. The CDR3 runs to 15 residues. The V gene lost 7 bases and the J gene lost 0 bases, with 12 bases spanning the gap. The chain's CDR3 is CASTPGGPTNEKLFF. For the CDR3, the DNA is TGTGCCAGCACCCCGGGGGGCCCAACTAATGAAAAACTGTTTTTT. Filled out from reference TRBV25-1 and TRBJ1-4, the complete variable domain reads EADIYQTPRYLVIGTGKKITLECSQTMGHDKMYWYQQDPGMELHLIHYSYGVNSTEKGDLSSESTVSRIRTEHFPLTLESARPSHTSQYLCASTPGGPTNEKLFFGSGTQLSVL.

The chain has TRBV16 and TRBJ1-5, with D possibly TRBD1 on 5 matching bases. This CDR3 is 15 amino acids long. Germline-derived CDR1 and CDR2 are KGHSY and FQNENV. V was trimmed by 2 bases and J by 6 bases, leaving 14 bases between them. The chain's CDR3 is CASSQTTVRGQPQHF. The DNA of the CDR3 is TGTGCCAGCAGCCAAACGACAGTCAGAGGTCAGCCCCAGCATTTT.

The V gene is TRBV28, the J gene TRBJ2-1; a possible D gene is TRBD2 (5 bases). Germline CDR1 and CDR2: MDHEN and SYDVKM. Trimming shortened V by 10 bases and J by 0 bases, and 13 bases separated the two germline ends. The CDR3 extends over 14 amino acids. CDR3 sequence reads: CATRDMSSYNEQFF. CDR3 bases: TGTGCCACTCGGGATATGAGCTCCTACAATGAGCAGTTCTTC.

Written as DNA, the CDR3 is TGTGCCAGCAGTGCGCGAGGGGACAGACTAACAGATACGCAGTATTTT. Translating it yields CASSARGDRLTDTQYF. The rearrangement links TRBV6-1 to TRBJ2-3; 7 nucleotides match TRBD1. The CDR3 has 16 residues. V lost 4 bases and J lost 3; bases outside the gene matches: 10. Germline CDR1 and CDR2: MNHNS and SASEGT.

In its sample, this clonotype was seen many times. The CDR3 region has the DNA TGCAGCGTTGGGGGTCCGGGACAGGGTGAGGTCGGGTCCTACAATGAGCAGTTCTTC. Its translation is CSVGGPGQGEVGSYNEQFF. This chain joins TRBV29-1 and TRBJ2-1; 9 bases are a match to TRBD1. Germline V gene lookup returns CDR1 SQVTM and CDR2 ANQGSEA. The CDR3 sequence is 19 residues long. The V and J ends lost 4 bases and 1 base, in that order; junction bases with no gene match: 17.

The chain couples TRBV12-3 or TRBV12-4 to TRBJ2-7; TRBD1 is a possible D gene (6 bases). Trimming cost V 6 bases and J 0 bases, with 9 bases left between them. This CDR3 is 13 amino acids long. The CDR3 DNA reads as TGTGCCAGCAGCGGACAGATCTCCTACGAGCAGTACTTC. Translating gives CASSGQISYEQYF.

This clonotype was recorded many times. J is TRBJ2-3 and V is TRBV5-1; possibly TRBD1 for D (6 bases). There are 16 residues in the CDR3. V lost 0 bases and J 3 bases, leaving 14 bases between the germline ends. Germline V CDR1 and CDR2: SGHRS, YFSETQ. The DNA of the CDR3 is TGCGCCAGCAGCTTGGAAGGGGGTAAGGGAACAGATACGCAGTATTTT. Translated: CASSLEGGKGTDTQYF.

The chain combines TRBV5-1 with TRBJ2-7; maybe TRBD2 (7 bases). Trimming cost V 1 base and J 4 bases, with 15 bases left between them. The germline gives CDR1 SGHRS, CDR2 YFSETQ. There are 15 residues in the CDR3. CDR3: CASSLFSGGPYEQYF. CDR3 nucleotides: TGCGCCAGCAGCTTGTTTTCCGGGGGGCCATACGAGCAGTACTTC.

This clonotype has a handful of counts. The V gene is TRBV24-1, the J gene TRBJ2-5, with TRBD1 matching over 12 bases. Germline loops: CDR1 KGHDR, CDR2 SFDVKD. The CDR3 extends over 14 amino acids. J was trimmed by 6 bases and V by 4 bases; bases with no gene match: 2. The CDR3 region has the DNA TGTGCCACCAGTGACCGGGACAGGGGGCAGACCCAGTACTTC. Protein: CATSDRDRGQTQYF.

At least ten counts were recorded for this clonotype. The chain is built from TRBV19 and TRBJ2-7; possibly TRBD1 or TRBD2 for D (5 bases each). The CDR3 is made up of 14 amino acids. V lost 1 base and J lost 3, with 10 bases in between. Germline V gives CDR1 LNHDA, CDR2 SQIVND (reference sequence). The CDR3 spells CASSIAGTYYEQYF. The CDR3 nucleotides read TGTGCCAGTAGTATAGCTGGGACCTACTACGAGCAGTACTTC. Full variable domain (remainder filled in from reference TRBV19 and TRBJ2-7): DGGITQSPKYLFRKEGQNVTLSCEQNLNHDAMYWYRQDPGQGLRLIYYSQIVNDFQKGDIAEGYSVSREKKESFPLTVTSAQKNPTAFYLCASSIAGTYYEQYFGPGTRLTVT.

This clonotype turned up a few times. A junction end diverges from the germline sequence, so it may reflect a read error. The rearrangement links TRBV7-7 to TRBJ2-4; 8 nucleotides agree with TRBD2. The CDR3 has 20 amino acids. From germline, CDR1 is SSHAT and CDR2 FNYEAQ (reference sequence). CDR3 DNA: TGTGCTAGCAGCTTAGATGAAGAGGGACTAGGTCTACTAGCCAAAAACATTCAGTACTTC. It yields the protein CASSLDEEGLGLLAKNIQYF.

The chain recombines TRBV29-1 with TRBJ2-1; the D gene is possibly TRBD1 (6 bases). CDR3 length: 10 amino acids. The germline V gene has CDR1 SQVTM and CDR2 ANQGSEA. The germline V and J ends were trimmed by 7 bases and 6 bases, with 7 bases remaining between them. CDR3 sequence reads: CSGGPNEQFF. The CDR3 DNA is TGCAGCGGGGGGCCCAATGAGCAGTTCTTC.

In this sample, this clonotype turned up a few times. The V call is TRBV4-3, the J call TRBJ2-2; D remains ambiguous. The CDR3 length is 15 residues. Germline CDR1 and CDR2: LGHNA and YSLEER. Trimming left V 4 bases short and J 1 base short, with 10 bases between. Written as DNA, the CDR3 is TGCGCCAGCAGCCCTTTCGACGGGAACACCGGGGAGCTGTTTTTT. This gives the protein CASSPFDGNTGELFF.

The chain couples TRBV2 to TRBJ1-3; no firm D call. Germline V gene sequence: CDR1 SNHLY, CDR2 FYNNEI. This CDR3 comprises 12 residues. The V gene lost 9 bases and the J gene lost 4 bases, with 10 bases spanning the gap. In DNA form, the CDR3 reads TGTGCCAGTACGTGGCAAGGAAACACCATATATTTT. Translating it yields CASTWQGNTIYF.

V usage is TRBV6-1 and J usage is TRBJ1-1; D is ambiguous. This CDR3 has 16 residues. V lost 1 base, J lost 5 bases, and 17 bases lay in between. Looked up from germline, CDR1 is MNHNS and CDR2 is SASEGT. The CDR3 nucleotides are TGTGCCAGCAGTGAAGGTATCGGTTCAGGAGCTACTGAAGCTTTCTTT. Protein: CASSEGIGSGATEAFF.

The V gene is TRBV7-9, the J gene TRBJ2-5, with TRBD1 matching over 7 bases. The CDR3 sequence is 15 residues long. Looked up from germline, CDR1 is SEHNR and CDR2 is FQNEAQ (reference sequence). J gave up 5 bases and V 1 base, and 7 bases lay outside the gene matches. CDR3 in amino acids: CASSLVEGAYETQYF. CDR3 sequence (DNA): TGTGCCAGCAGCTTAGTTGAGGGGGCGTATGAGACCCAGTACTTC.

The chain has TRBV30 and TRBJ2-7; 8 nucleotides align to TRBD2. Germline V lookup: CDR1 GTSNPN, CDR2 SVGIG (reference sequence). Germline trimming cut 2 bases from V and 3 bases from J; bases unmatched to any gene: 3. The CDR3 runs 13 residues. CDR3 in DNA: TGTGCCTGGAGTCCGGCGGGGGGCTACGAGCAGTACTTC. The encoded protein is CAWSPAGGYEQYF.

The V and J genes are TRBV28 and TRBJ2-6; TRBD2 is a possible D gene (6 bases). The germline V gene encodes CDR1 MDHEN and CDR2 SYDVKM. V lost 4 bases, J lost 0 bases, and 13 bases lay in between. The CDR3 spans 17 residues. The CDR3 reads CASSSGDGSSGANVLTF. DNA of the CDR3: TGTGCCAGCAGTTCGGGGGACGGAAGCTCTGGGGCCAACGTCCTGACTTTC.

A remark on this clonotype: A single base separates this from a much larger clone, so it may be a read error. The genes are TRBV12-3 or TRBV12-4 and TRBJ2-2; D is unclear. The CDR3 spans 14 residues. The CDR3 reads CTSSWVANTGELFF. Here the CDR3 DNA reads TGTACCAGCAGTTGGGTCGCGAACACCGGGGAGCTGTTTTTT.

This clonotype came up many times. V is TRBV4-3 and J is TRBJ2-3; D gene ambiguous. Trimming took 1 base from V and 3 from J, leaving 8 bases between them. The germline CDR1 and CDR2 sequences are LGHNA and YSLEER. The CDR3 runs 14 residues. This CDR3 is CASSQAPGTDTQYF. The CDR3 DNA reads TGCGCCAGCAGCCAAGCCCCTGGGACAGATACGCAGTATTTT.

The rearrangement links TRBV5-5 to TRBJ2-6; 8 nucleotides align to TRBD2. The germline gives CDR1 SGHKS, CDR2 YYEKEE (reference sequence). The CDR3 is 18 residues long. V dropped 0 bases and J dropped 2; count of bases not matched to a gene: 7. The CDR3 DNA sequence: TGTGCCAGCAGCTTGGTGGCGGGGGGTCAGGCTGGGGCCAACGTCCTGACTTTC. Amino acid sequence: CASSLVAGGQAGANVLTF.

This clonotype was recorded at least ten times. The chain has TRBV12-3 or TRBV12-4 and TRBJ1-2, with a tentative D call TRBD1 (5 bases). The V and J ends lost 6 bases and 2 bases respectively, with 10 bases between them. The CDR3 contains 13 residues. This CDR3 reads CASSLGENYGYTF. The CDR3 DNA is TGTGCCAGCAGCTTGGGGGAGAACTATGGCTACACCTTC.

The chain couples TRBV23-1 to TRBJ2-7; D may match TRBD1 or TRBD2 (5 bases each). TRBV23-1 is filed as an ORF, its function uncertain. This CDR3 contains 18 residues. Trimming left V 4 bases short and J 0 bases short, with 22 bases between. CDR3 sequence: CASSPPQEVGAYSYEQYF. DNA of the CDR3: TGCGCCAGCAGTCCTCCCCAGGAGGTCGGGGCGTACTCCTACGAGCAGTACTTC.

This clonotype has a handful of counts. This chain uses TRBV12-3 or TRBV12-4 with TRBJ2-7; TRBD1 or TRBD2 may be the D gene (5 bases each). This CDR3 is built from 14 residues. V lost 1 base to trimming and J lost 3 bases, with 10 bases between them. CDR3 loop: CASSLGEGYYEQYF. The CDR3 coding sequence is TGTGCCAGCAGTTTAGGTGAGGGGTACTACGAGCAGTACTTC.